This T cell receptor beta chain is from a study of technical replicates of blood from several donors. With 2 bases clipped from V and 1 base from J, the junction kept 0 bases outside the gene matches. This CDR3 spans 14 amino acids. Looked up from germline, CDR1 is KGHSY and CDR2 is FQNENV. The method was immunoSEQ multiplex PCR; TCRdb's version includes in-frame clones alone and lacks a portion of them. The data contain about 97,000 clones, 96% of them singletons. This clone was observed a few times. This TCR was recovered from a human donor in good health. V and J are TRBV16 and TRBJ1-1; TRBD1 matches at 8 bases. The sample comprised T cells isolated from PBMCs. CDR3: CASSQGTGNTEAFF. The CDR3 bases are TGTGCCAGCAGCCAAGGGACAGGGAACACTGAAGCTTTCTTT.